The next 26 T cell receptor beta chains were all read from a single sample in a study of T-cell reconstitution after alpha-beta-depleted transplantation in children. Molecular barcoding with unique molecular identifiers was used for the TCRbeta library. TCRdb itself ran the PCR reads through MiXCR, one entry per CDR3 protein. The sample contains about 640,000 distinct CDR3 sequences, over 15% of which appear only once. The source was PBMCs from the stem cell graft donor, collected from the stem cell graft. The receptors come from a human donor who donated a stem cell graft to a child with acute myeloid leukemia.

This clonotype has at least ten counts. The V call is TRBV20-1, the J call TRBJ1-6, with TRBD1 identical over 7 bases. Germline CDR1 reads DFQATT; CDR2 reads SNEGSKA (reference sequence). This CDR3 comprises 16 residues. V lost 5 bases and J lost 3; bases outside the gene matches: 10. CDR3 protein: CSAPQAQGGYNSPLHF. In nucleotides, the CDR3 is TGCAGTGCTCCTCAGGCTCAGGGGGGCTATAATTCACCCCTCCACTTT.

Points on this clonotype: A read error is possible here, since a much larger clone lies one base away. The chain is built from TRBV20-1 and TRBJ1-2, with TRBD1 identical over 8 bases. Losses at the gene ends were 3 bases for V and 6 bases for J; bases not matched to a gene: 12. Germline loops: CDR1 DFQATT, CDR2 SNEGSKA (reference sequence). The CDR3 is 15 amino acids. The CDR3 nucleotides read TGCAGTGCTAGTATCCCGACAGGGGATTTCCATGGCTACACCTTC. This gives the protein CSASIPTGDFHGYTF.

This sequence joins TRBV20-1 and TRBJ2-5; TRBD2 matches at 11 bases. The V and J ends lost 5 bases and 0 bases, in that order; junction bases with no gene match: 11. This CDR3 is built from 17 residues. Germline values: CDR1 DFQATT, CDR2 SNEGSKA (reference sequence). The CDR3 DNA reads as TGCAGTGCTCCAGGCGGTACTAGCGGGGGAAACCAAGAGACCCAGTACTTC. Its protein product is CSAPGGTSGGNQETQYF.

This clonotype was detected once. This may come from a read error, since a much larger clone is one base off. The rearrangement joins TRBV20-1 to TRBJ2-5; possibly TRBD1 for D (6 bases). The CDR3 loop spans 15 amino acids. CDR1 DFQATT and CDR2 SNEGSKA come from the germline V gene (reference sequence). CDR3 sequence reads: CSARVETGRIETQNF. CDR3 nucleotide sequence: TGCAGTGCTAGAGTGGAGACAGGCCGTATAGAGACCCAGAACTTC.

This clonotype was found a few times. V and J are TRBV10-3 and TRBJ1-5; D gene uncertain. The germline gives CDR1 ENHRY, CDR2 SYGVKD. This CDR3 contains 15 residues. The V and J ends lost 2 bases and 0 bases respectively, with 8 bases between them. The DNA for the CDR3 is TGTGCCATCAGTGAGGGGCAGTTTAGCAATCAGCCCCAGCATTTT. This codes for CAISEGQFSNQPQHF.

This clonotype occurred a few times. The genes are TRBV10-3 and TRBJ2-3, with 11 positions matching TRBD1. V lost 3 bases, J lost 3 bases, and 5 bases stayed unmatched. The CDR3 totals 16 residues. Germline lookup yields CDR1 ENHRY and CDR2 SYGVKD. The CDR3 reads CAISEGTGGWTDTQYF. CDR3 nucleotide sequence: TGTGCCATCAGTGAAGGGACAGGGGGATGGACAGATACGCAGTATTTT.

This clonotype was seen repeatedly, ten times or more. The chain has TRBV5-1 and TRBJ2-3; D is unclear. V lost 1 base and J lost 1, with 7 bases in between. Per the germline V gene, CDR1 is SGHRS and CDR2 is YFSETQ. CDR3 length equals 14 residues. CDR3 in amino acids: CASSLRIGTDTQYF. For the CDR3, the DNA is TGCGCCAGCAGCTTGAGGATCGGCACAGATACGCAGTATTTT.

The gene calls are TRBV12-3 or TRBV12-4 and TRBJ1-1; D gene uncertain. The CDR3 has 15 residues. Trimming cost V 6 bases and J 1 base, with 15 bases left between them. The CDR3 region has the DNA TGTGCCAGCAGCCTCCGGGGAGCGCGGAACACTGAAGCTTTCTTT. Its protein product is CASSLRGARNTEAFF.

A single count supports this clonotype. The chain carries TRBV2 and TRBJ2-3; 10 bases align to TRBD1. The V gene's germline CDR1 is SNHLY and CDR2 FYNNEI. There are 16 residues in the CDR3. V was pared by 7 bases and J by 4 bases, with 11 bases of the junction left unmatched. The CDR3 nucleotides are TGTGCCAGCAAGTCGTGGACAGGGGGAGGTGCAGATACGCAGTATTTT. Amino acids: CASKSWTGGGADTQYF.

The chain recombines TRBV6-5 with TRBJ2-1, with D tentatively TRBD2 (5 bases). Trimming took off 0 bases at V and 4 bases at J, with 10 bases between the two ends. CDR1 is MNHEY, CDR2 SVGAGI, per germline. The CDR3 totals 15 residues. CDR3 nucleotides: TGTGCCAGCAGTTACTCGGAGACTATTTACAATGAGCAGTTCTTC. Protein sequence: CASSYSETIYNEQFF.

The V call is TRBV12-3 or TRBV12-4, the J call TRBJ2-7; 7 bases are a match to TRBD2. This CDR3 contains 18 residues. V lost 0 bases to trimming and J lost 0 bases; unmatched junction nucleotides: 11. Written as DNA, the CDR3 is TGTGCCAGCAGTTTAGCGCTTAGGACGGGGGGTGGCTCCTACGAGCAGTACTTC. Its translation: CASSLALRTGGGSYEQYF.

This clonotype has ten or more counts. This chain connects TRBV7-2 to TRBJ2-3, with D perhaps matching TRBD1 (5 bases). The CDR3 has 13 residues. Germline V CDR1 and CDR2: SGHTA, FQGNSA. The ends were cut back, 5 bases at V and 4 bases at J, with 10 bases in the middle. CDR3 coding DNA: TGTGCCAGCAGCGCCAGGGTGGCAGATACGCAGTATTTT. This gives the protein CASSARVADTQYF.

The chain employs TRBV27 and TRBJ1-5; D is perhaps TRBD1 (5 bases). Looked up from germline, CDR1 is MNHEY and CDR2 is SMNVEV (reference sequence). The CDR3 length is 13 residues. Trimming removed 9 bases from V and 1 base from J, with 10 bases in between. The CDR3 spells CASAWGSNQPQHF. For the CDR3, the DNA is TGTGCCAGTGCCTGGGGGAGCAATCAGCCCCAGCATTTT.

Many counts were recorded for this clonotype. The J gene is TRBJ2-1, the V gene TRBV20-1; 8 nucleotides line up with TRBD2. The CDR3 contains 14 residues. V lost 1 base, J lost 4 bases, and 3 bases stayed unmatched. Germline V gives CDR1 DFQATT, CDR2 SNEGSKA (reference sequence). This chain's CDR3 is CSARAASGYNEQFF. The DNA for the CDR3 is TGCAGTGCTAGAGCTGCTAGCGGGTACAATGAGCAGTTCTTC.

This clonotype was found many times. The CDR3, as DNA: TGTGCCAGCAGCTTACGAGGTCAGGGTGACTACGAGCAGTACGTC. Translation gives CASSLRGQGDYEQYV. The chain joins TRBV13 to TRBJ2-7; D is perhaps TRBD1 (5 bases). The CDR3 totals 15 residues. Per the germline V gene, CDR1 is PRHDT and CDR2 is FYEKMQ (reference sequence). The germline V and J ends were trimmed by 2 bases and 3 bases, with 14 bases remaining between them.

This clonotype appeared many times. This chain links TRBV20-1 with TRBJ2-1; 10 bases fit TRBD2. Germline CDR1 and CDR2: DFQATT and SNEGSKA (reference sequence). V shed 0 bases and J 3 bases; nucleotides not matched to a gene: 14. This CDR3 region has 19 residues. In nucleotides, the CDR3 is TGCAGTGCTAGAGACCATACGGACGGGACTAGCGACTACTACAATGAGCAGTTCTTC. It translates to CSARDHTDGTSDYYNEQFF.

This clonotype was recorded many times. The rearrangement uses TRBV20-1 and TRBJ1-2; maybe TRBD1 (5 bases). CDR1 DFQATT and CDR2 SNEGSKA come from the germline V gene (reference sequence). This CDR3 has 12 residues. V lost 0 bases, J lost 5 bases, and 7 bases lay in between. CDR3 in DNA: TGCAGTGCTAGAGATACAGGATATGGCTACACCTTC. This codes for CSARDTGYGYTF.

This clonotype was counted once. The chain links TRBV24-1 to TRBJ2-5; tentative D call: TRBD2 (5 bases). Trimming shortened V by 3 bases and J by 2 bases, and 15 bases separated the two germline ends. CDR1 and CDR2 from the germline V gene are KGHDR and SFDVKD. This CDR3 contains 16 residues. The DNA for the CDR3 is TGTGCCACCAGTGATCCGACGGGGAGACATCAAGAGACCCAGTACTTC. Translating it yields CATSDPTGRHQETQYF.

This clonotype was seen only a few times. This chain joins TRBV10-3 and TRBJ2-7, with D perhaps matching TRBD2 (6 bases). Germline V gene lookup returns CDR1 ENHRY and CDR2 SYGVKD. V was trimmed by 8 bases and J by 6 bases, leaving 17 bases between them. This CDR3 contains 13 residues. CDR3 in amino acids: CAIWAGPPSEQYV. The DNA of the CDR3 is TGTGCCATCTGGGCGGGACCCCCCTCCGAGCAGTACGTC.

This clonotype has a count of ten or more. This CDR3 reads CASSWADEQFF. CDR3 sequence (DNA): TGTGCCAGCAGCTGGGCGGATGAGCAGTTCTTC. The chain carries TRBV5-4 and TRBJ2-1, with D uncertain. Germline values: CDR1 SGHNT, CDR2 YYREEE (reference sequence). V lost 3 bases, J lost 8 bases, and 6 bases lay in between. The CDR3 spans 11 residues.

On this clonotype: A much bigger clone sits one base away, suggesting this may be a read error. This chain joins TRBV20-1 and TRBJ2-7; possibly TRBD1 for D (5 bases). This CDR3 contains 14 residues. Germline assignment: CDR1 DFQATT and CDR2 SNEGSKA (reference sequence). The CDR3 sequence: CGAAGLGRISEQYF. For the CDR3, the DNA is TGCGGTGCTGCAGGGTTAGGACGAATAAGCGAGCAGTACTTC.

This clonotype was found many times. The genes are TRBV29-1 and TRBJ2-5, with 8 positions matching TRBD1. The J segment lost 4 bases and the V segment lost 0 bases, leaving 4 bases of the junction unmatched. CDR1 SQVTM and CDR2 ANQGSEA come from the germline V gene. The CDR3 is made up of 14 amino acids. The CDR3 loop is CSVEDRGRGETQYF. The CDR3 bases are TGCAGCGTTGAAGACAGGGGGCGCGGAGAGACCCAGTACTTC.

The chain recombines TRBV7-9 with TRBJ2-7, with D hard to call. V lost 5 bases, J lost 0 bases, and 11 bases lay in between. The CDR3 consists of 14 residues. Germline V lookup: CDR1 SEHNR, CDR2 FQNEAQ (reference sequence). The CDR3 DNA follows: TGTGCCAGCAGCAATGTAGAGGCCTCCTACGAGCAGTACTTC. This encodes CASSNVEASYEQYF.

This clonotype has a handful of counts. The chain has TRBV20-1 and TRBJ2-2; a possible D gene is TRBD2 (7 bases). Germline V gene lookup returns CDR1 DFQATT and CDR2 SNEGSKA (reference sequence). V shed 3 bases and J shed 6 bases, with 14 bases lying between them. The CDR3 runs to 14 residues. The CDR3 DNA reads as TGCAGTGCTAGTGGAGGGGGGGCCCCCGGGGAGCTGTTTTTT. Translation: CSASGGGAPGELFF.

This clonotype was seen ten or more times. The DNA for the CDR3 is TGCAGTGCTGCCACAGGGAGCGCTCGAGAGACCCAGTACTTC. This translates into CSAATGSARETQYF. The chain is built from TRBV20-1 and TRBJ2-5, with TRBD1 as a possible D gene (6 bases). The germline V gene encodes CDR1 DFQATT and CDR2 SNEGSKA (reference sequence). The CDR3 extends over 14 amino acids. Trimming left V 5 bases short and J 4 bases short, with 17 bases between.

This clonotype has more than one count but fewer than ten. This chain connects TRBV10-3 to TRBJ1-2; possibly TRBD1 for D (5 bases). Germline CDR1 ENHRY, CDR2 SYGVKD. The CDR3 contains 12 residues. The germline V and J ends were trimmed by 5 bases and 1 base, with 5 bases remaining between them. The CDR3, as DNA: TGTGCCATCAGTAGGGGTAACTATGGCTACACCTTC. Protein: CAISRGNYGYTF.